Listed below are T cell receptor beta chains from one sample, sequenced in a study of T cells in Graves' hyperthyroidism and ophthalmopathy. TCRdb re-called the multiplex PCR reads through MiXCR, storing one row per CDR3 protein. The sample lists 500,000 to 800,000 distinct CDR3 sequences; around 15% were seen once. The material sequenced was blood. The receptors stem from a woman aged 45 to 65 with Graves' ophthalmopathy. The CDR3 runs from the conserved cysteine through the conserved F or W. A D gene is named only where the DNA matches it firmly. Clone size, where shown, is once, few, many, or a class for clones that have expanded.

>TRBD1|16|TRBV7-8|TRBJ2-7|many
TGTGCCAGCAGCTTAGTAGGCGGGACAGGGGCCTACGAGCAGTACTTC
CASSLVGGTGAYEQYF
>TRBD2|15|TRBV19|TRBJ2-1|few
TGTGCCAGTAGTATTGGCGGGGGGATATACAATGAGCAGTTCTTC
CASSIGGGIYNEQFF
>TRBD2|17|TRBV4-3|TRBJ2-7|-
TGCGCCAGCAGCCAAGATTTAGCGGGAGGGCGTGCCTACGAGCAGTACTTC
CASSQDLAGGRAYEQYF
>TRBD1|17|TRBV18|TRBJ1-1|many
TGTGCCAGCTCACCACGACCAGTAAGACAGGGCAACACTGAAGCTTTCTTT
CASSPRPVRQGNTEAFF
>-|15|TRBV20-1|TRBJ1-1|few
TGCAGTGCTAGAGTAATGCAGGGGCCCGGATCTGTAGTTCTCTTT
CSARVMQGPGSVVLF
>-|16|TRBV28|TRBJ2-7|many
TGTGCCAGCAGTTTAGAGTCCGGGACCCCCAGCTATGAGCAGTACTTC
CASSLESGTPSYEQYF
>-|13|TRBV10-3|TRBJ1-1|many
TGTGCCATCATGAATGTCGAAGGAACTGAAGCTTTCTTT
CAIMNVEGTEAFF
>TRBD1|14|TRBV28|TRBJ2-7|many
TGTGCCAGCAAACCGGGACAGTTTTCTGCCGAGCAGTACTTC
CASKPGQFSAEQYF
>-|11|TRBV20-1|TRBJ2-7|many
TGCAGTGCGGGGGATACCTACGAGCAGTACTTC
CSAGDTYEQYF
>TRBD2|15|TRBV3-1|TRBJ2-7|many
TGTGCCAGCAGCCGTGGAATTAGCGGGAGCTACGAGCAGTACTTC
CASSRGISGSYEQYF
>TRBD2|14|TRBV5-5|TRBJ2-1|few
TGTGCCAGCAGCTTTACGGGAGGGATCAATGAGCAGTTCTTC
CASSFTGGINEQFF
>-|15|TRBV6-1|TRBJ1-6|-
TGTGCCACCACGCGGGGGGCGCCCTATAATTCACCCCTCCACTTT
CATTRGAPYNSPLHF
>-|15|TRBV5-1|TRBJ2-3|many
TGCGCCAGCAGCTTCGGCAAAAGTAGCACAGATACGCAGTATTTT
CASSFGKSSTDTQYF
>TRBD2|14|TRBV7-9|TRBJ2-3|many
TGTGCCAGGTCCCTAGCGGGAGCTCCAGATACGCAGTATTTT
CARSLAGAPDTQYF